The table lists the clone carrying this TCR beta chain with many counts. Its antigen is currently unknown. This record belongs to a study of beta chain features in type 1 diabetes. The CDR3 loop spans 17 amino acids. Germline V CDR1 and CDR2: KGHSH, LQKENI. With 4 bases clipped from V and 9 bases from J, the junction kept 14 bases outside the gene matches. Study results and caveats: Shorter TCRB CDR3s, moderately but significantly so, were found in Type 1 diabetes patients in all four CD4+ subsets.

The whole isolated RNA underwent reverse transcription, so sequencing captured expressed TCRB transcripts. Sequenced by immunoSEQ multiplex PCR; TCRdb stores in-frame clones only, minus some. The sample lists a few hundred thousand clones, 9.5% to 10% occurring once. The specimen was central memory CD4+ T cells from blood. The clonotype was recovered from a man aged 30-40 years with type 1 diabetes. This rearrangement joins TRBV18 to TRBJ2-1; TRBD2 aligns across 11 bases. In DNA, the CDR3 is TGTGCCAGCTCACTAGCAAGGATAGCGGGAGGGCCAGGTGAGCAGTTCTTC. Protein sequence: CASSLARIAGGPGEQFF. Based on the CDR3 plus reference TRBV18 and TRBJ2-1, the full variable domain is NAGVMQNPRHLVRRRGQEARLRCSPMKGHSHVYWYRQLPEEGLKFMVYLQKENIIDESGMPKERFSAEFPKEGPSILRIQQVVRGDSAAYFCASSLARIAGGPGEQFFGPGTRLTVL.